The rows below give T cell receptor beta chains drawn from one sample of a study of cytomegalovirus exposure and HLA in healthy donors. TCRdb keeps only in-frame clones here, not all; method: immunoSEQ multiplex PCR. The sample consists of about 140,000 clones, 65% to 80% of them appearing once. Material: PBMCs. These TCRs come from a male donor in good health and CMV-seronegative. Both conserved end residues are part of each CDR3. D genes are given only for firm matches. Clone size, where shown, is once, few, many, or a class for clones that have expanded.

J gene: TRBJ2-1
V gene: TRBV11-2
clone size: few
D gene: NA
CDR3 protein: CASSLGVAWGDNEQFF
CDR3 DNA: TGTGCCAGCAGCTTAGGGGTTGCGTGGGGCGACAATGAGCAGTTCTTC

J gene: TRBJ1-2
V gene: TRBV30
clone size: NA
D gene: NA
CDR3 protein: CAWSVDSPGSYGYTF
CDR3 DNA: TGTGCCTGGAGTGTAGATAGCCCAGGGTCCTATGGCTACACCTTC

J gene: TRBJ1-1
V gene: TRBV30
clone size: NA
D gene: TRBD1
CDR3 protein: CAWGIQGYMNTEAFF
CDR3 DNA: TGTGCCTGGGGAATACAGGGGTACATGAACACTGAAGCTTTCTTT

J gene: TRBJ1-3
V gene: TRBV7-3
clone size: NA
D gene: NA
CDR3 protein: CASSPGSGNTIYF
CDR3 DNA: TGTGCCAGCAGCCCAGGGTCTGGAAACACCATATATTTT

J gene: TRBJ2-7
V gene: TRBV5-1
clone size: NA
D gene: NA
CDR3 protein: CASSEGVSSYEQYF
CDR3 DNA: TGCGCCAGCAGCGAGGGGGTCTCCTCCTACGAGCAGTACTTC

J gene: TRBJ1-4
V gene: TRBV18
clone size: NA
D gene: NA
CDR3 protein: CASSPGAVEKLFF
CDR3 DNA: TGTGCCAGCTCACCGGGGGCGGTTGAAAAACTGTTTTTT

J gene: TRBJ1-2
V gene: TRBV9
clone size: NA
D gene: NA
CDR3 protein: CASSVGGLIGNYGYTF
CDR3 DNA: TGTGCCAGCAGCGTAGGCGGACTAATCGGTAACTATGGCTACACCTTC

J gene: TRBJ2-2
V gene: TRBV6-5
clone size: few
D gene: NA
CDR3 protein: CASSYFRTGELFF
CDR3 DNA: TGTGCCAGCAGTTACTTCCGCACCGGGGAGCTGTTTTTT

J gene: TRBJ2-7
V gene: TRBV29-1
clone size: few
D gene: TRBD1
CDR3 protein: CSVVGTGKFYEQYF
CDR3 DNA: TGCAGCGTGGTCGGGACAGGAAAATTCTACGAGCAGTACTTC

J gene: TRBJ2-5
V gene: TRBV30
clone size: NA
D gene: TRBD2
CDR3 protein: CAWSRRGGETQYF
CDR3 DNA: TGTGCCTGGAGTCGCCGGGGAGGGGAGACCCAGTACTTC

J gene: TRBJ2-1
V gene: TRBV4-3
clone size: NA
D gene: NA
CDR3 protein: CASSLHRGTPFYNEQFF
CDR3 DNA: TGCGCCAGCAGCCTCCACCGGGGGACCCCTTTCTACAATGAGCAGTTCTTC

J gene: TRBJ2-7
V gene: TRBV30
clone size: NA
D gene: TRBD2
CDR3 protein: CAWRRLAGGFNEQYF
CDR3 DNA: TGTGCCTGGAGGAGACTAGCGGGGGGTTTCAACGAGCAGTACTTC

J gene: TRBJ1-2
V gene: TRBV4-1
clone size: NA
D gene: NA
CDR3 protein: CASRRNRGGEGYTF
CDR3 DNA: TGCGCCAGCAGGAGAAACAGAGGGGGAGAGGGCTACACCTTC

J gene: TRBJ1-3
V gene: TRBV2
clone size: NA
D gene: NA
CDR3 protein: CASQDSLYVSTIYF
CDR3 DNA: TGTGCCAGCCAAGATTCCCTCTACGTGAGCACCATATATTTT

J gene: TRBJ2-5
V gene: TRBV29-1
clone size: NA
D gene: NA
CDR3 protein: CSAIGFGETQYF
CDR3 DNA: TGCAGCGCCATCGGGTTCGGGGAGACCCAGTACTTC

J gene: TRBJ2-6
V gene: TRBV15
clone size: few
D gene: TRBD2
CDR3 protein: CATRAAGGPGANVLTF
CDR3 DNA: TGTGCCACCCGAGCGGCGGGAGGGCCTGGGGCCAACGTCCTGACTTTC

J gene: TRBJ2-7
V gene: TRBV15
clone size: NA
D gene: NA
CDR3 protein: CATSREGGVPIPEQYF
CDR3 DNA: TGTGCCACCAGCAGAGAAGGAGGTGTCCCTATCCCCGAGCAGTACTTC

J gene: TRBJ2-1
V gene: TRBV30
clone size: NA
D gene: TRBD2
CDR3 protein: CAWSTREGPSSYNEQFF
CDR3 DNA: TGTGCCTGGAGTACGCGGGAGGGCCCGAGCTCCTACAATGAGCAGTTCTTC

J gene: TRBJ2-3
V gene: TRBV7-2
clone size: NA
D gene: NA
CDR3 protein: CASSFRRGSTDTQYF
CDR3 DNA: TGTGCCAGCAGCTTCAGGCGGGGCTCCACAGATACGCAGTATTTT

J gene: TRBJ1-3
V gene: TRBV6-5
clone size: NA
D gene: NA
CDR3 protein: CASSGRVSGNTIYF
CDR3 DNA: TGTGCCAGCAGTGGCAGGGTCTCTGGAAACACCATATATTTT

J gene: TRBJ1-2
V gene: TRBV30
clone size: NA
D gene: NA
CDR3 protein: CAWSPGDYGYTF
CDR3 DNA: TGTGCCTGGAGCCCCGGGGACTATGGCTACACCTTC

J gene: TRBJ2-2
V gene: TRBV19
clone size: NA
D gene: NA
CDR3 protein: CASSITNTNTGELFF
CDR3 DNA: TGTGCCAGTAGTATAACAAATACGAACACCGGGGAGCTGTTTTTT

J gene: TRBJ2-5
V gene: TRBV5-1
clone size: once
D gene: TRBD2
CDR3 protein: CASSLGTSGAQETQYF
CDR3 DNA: TGCGCCAGCAGCCTGGGGACTAGCGGGGCTCAAGAGACCCAGTACTTC

J gene: TRBJ1-2
V gene: TRBV5-1
clone size: few
D gene: TRBD1
CDR3 protein: CASSTRQGPNYGYTF
CDR3 DNA: TGCGCCAGCAGCACCCGACAGGGCCCTAACTATGGCTACACCTTC

J gene: TRBJ1-2
V gene: TRBV28
clone size: NA
D gene: NA
CDR3 protein: CASSTGHSLGYGYTF
CDR3 DNA: TGTGCCAGCAGTACAGGACACTCCTTAGGCTATGGCTACACCTTC

J gene: TRBJ1-1
V gene: TRBV2
clone size: NA
D gene: NA
CDR3 protein: CASSDRGGVNTEAFF
CDR3 DNA: TGTGCCAGCAGTGATCGTGGTGGAGTGAACACTGAAGCTTTCTTT

J gene: TRBJ2-5
V gene: TRBV28
clone size: NA
D gene: NA
CDR3 protein: CASSFGAQETQYF
CDR3 DNA: TGTGCCAGCAGTTTTGGGGCACAAGAGACCCAGTACTTC

J gene: TRBJ2-2
V gene: TRBV19
clone size: NA
D gene: TRBD2
CDR3 protein: CAGGRGRNTGELFF
CDR3 DNA: TGTGCCGGGGGGAGGGGCAGGAACACCGGGGAGCTGTTTTTT

J gene: TRBJ1-1
V gene: TRBV7-9
clone size: NA
D gene: NA
CDR3 protein: CASSLRDNTEAFF
CDR3 DNA: TGTGCCAGCAGCTTGAGGGATAACACTGAAGCTTTCTTT

J gene: TRBJ2-1
V gene: TRBV7-9
clone size: NA
D gene: TRBD2
CDR3 protein: CASSARWGLAGDNEQFF
CDR3 DNA: TGTGCCAGCAGCGCCCGATGGGGACTAGCGGGAGACAATGAGCAGTTCTTC

J gene: TRBJ2-7
V gene: TRBV4-2
clone size: NA
D gene: NA
CDR3 protein: CASSLEGAGQREQYF
CDR3 DNA: TGTGCCAGCAGCCTAGAAGGGGCGGGGCAAAGGGAGCAGTACTTC

J gene: TRBJ1-1
V gene: TRBV6-1
clone size: NA
D gene: TRBD1
CDR3 protein: CASREGTGGAPKAFF
CDR3 DNA: TGTGCCAGCAGGGAGGGGACAGGGGGCGCCCCCAAAGCTTTCTTT

J gene: TRBJ2-2
V gene: TRBV5-1
clone size: once
D gene: TRBD1
CDR3 protein: CASSLTTGGTPGELFF
CDR3 DNA: TGCGCCAGCAGCTTAACGACAGGGGGGACCCCCGGGGAGCTGTTTTTT